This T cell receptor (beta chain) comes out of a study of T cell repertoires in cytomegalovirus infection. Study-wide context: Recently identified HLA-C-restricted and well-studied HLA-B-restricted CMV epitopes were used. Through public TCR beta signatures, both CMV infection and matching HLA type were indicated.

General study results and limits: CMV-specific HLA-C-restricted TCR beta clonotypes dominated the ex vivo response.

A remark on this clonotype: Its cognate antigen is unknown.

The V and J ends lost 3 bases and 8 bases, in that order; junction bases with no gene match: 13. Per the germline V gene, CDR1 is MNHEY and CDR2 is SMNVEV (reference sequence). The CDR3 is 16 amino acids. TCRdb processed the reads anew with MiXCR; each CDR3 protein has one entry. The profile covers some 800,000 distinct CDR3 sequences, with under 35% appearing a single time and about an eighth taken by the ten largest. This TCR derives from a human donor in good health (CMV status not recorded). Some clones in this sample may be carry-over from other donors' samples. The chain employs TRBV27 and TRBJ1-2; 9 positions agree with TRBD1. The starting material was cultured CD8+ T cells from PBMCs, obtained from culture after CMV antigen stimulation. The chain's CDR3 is CASSFFSDRGRRGYTF. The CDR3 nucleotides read TGTGCCAGCAGTTTTTTCTCAGACAGGGGGAGGCGAGGCTACACCTTC.